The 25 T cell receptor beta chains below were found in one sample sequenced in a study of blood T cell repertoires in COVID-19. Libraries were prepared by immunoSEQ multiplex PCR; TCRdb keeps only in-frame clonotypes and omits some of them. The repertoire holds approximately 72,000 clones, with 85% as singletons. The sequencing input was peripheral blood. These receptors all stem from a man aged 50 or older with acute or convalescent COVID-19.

CDR3 in amino acids: CASSLGQGPLHF. The CDR3 coding sequence is TGTGCCAGCAGCCTGGGACAGGGACCCCTCCACTTT. V usage is TRBV7-9 and J usage is TRBJ1-6, with 9 bases aligning to TRBD1. Trimming cost V 5 bases and J 12 bases; bases outside gene matches: 2. Per the germline V gene, CDR1 is SEHNR and CDR2 is FQNEAQ (reference sequence). This CDR3 has 12 residues. Full variable domain (missing parts from reference TRBV7-9 and TRBJ1-6): DTGVSQNPRHKITKRGQNVTFRCDPISEHNRLYWYRQTLGQGPEFLTYFQNEAQLEKSRLLSDRFSAERPKGSFSTLEIQRTEQGDSAMYLCASSLGQGPLHFGNGTRLTVT.

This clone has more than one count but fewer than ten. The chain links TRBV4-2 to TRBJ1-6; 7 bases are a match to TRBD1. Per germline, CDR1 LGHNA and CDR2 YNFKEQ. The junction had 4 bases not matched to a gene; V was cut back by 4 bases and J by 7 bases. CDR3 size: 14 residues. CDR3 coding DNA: TGTGCCAGCAGCCTGACAGGGCAGAATTCACCCCTCCACTTT. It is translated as CASSLTGQNSPLHF.

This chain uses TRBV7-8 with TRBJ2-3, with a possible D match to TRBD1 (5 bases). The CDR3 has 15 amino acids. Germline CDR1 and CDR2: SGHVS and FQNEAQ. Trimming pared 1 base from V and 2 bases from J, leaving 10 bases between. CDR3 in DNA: TGTGCCAGCAGCTTAGGGGCCAGGGACACAGATACGCAGTATTTT. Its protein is CASSLGARDTDTQYF.

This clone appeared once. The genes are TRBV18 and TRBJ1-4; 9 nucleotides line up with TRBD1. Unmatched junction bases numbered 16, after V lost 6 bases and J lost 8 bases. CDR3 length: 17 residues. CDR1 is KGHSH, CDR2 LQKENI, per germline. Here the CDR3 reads CASSAFSPGQGGEKLFF. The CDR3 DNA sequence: TGTGCCAGCTCTGCCTTCTCTCCGGGACAGGGAGGCGAAAAACTGTTTTTT.

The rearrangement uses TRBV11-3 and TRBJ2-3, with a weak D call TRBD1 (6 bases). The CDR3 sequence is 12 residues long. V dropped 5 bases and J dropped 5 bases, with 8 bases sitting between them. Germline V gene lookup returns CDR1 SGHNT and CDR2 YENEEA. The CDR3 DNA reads TGTGCCAGCAGCGGCAGGGGAGATACGCAGTATTTT. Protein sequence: CASSGRGDTQYF.

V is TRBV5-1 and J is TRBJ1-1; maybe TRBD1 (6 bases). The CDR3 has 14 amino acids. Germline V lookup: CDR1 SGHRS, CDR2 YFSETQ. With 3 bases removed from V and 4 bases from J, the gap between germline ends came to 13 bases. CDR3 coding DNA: TGCGCCAGCAGCTCTGACAGGTCGTTCACTGAAGCTTTCTTT. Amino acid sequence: CASSSDRSFTEAFF.

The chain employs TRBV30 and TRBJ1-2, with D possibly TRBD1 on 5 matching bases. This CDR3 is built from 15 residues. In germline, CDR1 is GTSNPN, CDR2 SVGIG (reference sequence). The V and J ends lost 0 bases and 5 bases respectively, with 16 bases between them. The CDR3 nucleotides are TGTGCCTGGAGTGTGACAGTCGGGCGAAATTATGGCTACACCTTC. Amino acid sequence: CAWSVTVGRNYGYTF.

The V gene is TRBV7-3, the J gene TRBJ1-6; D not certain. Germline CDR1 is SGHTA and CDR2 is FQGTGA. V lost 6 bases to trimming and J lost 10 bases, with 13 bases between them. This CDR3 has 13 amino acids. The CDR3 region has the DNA TGTGCCAGCAGTACTAACCCCGGGTCACCCCTCCACTTT. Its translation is CASSTNPGSPLHF.

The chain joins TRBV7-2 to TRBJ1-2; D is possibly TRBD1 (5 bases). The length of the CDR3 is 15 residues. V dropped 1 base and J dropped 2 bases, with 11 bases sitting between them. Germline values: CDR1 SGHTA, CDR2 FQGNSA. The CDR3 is CASSLGRQLNYGYTF. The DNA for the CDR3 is TGTGCCAGCAGCTTAGGTCGACAGTTAAACTATGGCTACACCTTC.

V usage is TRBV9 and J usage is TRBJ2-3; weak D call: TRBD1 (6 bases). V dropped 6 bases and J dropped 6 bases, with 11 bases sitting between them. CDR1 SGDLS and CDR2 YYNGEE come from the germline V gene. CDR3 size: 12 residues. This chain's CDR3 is CASKGGRDTQYF. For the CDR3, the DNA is TGTGCCAGCAAAGGGGGTAGGGATACGCAGTATTTT.

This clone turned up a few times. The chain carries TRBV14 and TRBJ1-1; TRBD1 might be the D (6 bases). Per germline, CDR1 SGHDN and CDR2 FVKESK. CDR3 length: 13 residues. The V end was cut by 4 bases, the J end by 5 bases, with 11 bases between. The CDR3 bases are TGTGCCAGCAGCCCGGGACATGGGACTGAAGCTTTCTTT. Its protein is CASSPGHGTEAFF. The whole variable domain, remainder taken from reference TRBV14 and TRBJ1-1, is EAGVTQFPSHSVIEKGQTVTLRCDPISGHDNLYWYRRVMGKEIKFLLHFVKESKQDESGMPNNRFLAERTGGTYSTLKVQPAELEDSGVYFCASSPGHGTEAFFGQGTRLTVV.

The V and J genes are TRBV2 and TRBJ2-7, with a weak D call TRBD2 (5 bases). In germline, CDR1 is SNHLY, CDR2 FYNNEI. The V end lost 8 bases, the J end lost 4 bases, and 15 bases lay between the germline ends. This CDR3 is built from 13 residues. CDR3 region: CASLGENGYEQYF. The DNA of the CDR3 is TGTGCCAGCCTGGGAGAAAATGGGTACGAGCAGTACTTC.

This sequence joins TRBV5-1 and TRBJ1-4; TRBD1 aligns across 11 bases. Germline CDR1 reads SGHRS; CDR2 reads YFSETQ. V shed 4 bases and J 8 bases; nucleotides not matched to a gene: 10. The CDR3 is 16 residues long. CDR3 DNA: TGCGCCAGCAGCCGGTACCCCGGACAGGGGGCGGAAAAACTGTTTTTT. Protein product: CASSRYPGQGAEKLFF.

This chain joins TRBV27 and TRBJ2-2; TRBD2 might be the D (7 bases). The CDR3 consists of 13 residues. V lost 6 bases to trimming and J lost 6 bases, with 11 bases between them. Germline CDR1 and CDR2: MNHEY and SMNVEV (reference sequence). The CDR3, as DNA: TGTGCCAGCAGGCGGGGGCGGGCCGGGGAGCTGTTTTTT. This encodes CASRRGRAGELFF.

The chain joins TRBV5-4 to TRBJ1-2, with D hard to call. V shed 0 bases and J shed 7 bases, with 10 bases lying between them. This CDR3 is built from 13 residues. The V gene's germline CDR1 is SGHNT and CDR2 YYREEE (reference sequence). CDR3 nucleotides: TGTGCCAGCAGCTTGGCCACACCGGGTGGCTACACCTTC. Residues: CASSLATPGGYTF.

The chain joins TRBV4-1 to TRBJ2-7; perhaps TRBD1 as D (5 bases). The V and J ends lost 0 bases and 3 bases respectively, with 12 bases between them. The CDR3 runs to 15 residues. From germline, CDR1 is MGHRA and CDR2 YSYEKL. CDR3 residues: CASSQEGGQRYEQYV. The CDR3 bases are TGCGCCAGCAGCCAAGAAGGCGGACAACGCTACGAGCAGTACGTC.

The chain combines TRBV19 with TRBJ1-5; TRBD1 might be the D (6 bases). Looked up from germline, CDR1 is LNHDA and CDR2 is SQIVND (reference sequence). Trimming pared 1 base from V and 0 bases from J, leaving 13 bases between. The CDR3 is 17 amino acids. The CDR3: CASSIVRQGPSNQPQHF. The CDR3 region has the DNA TGTGCCAGTAGTATAGTCCGGCAGGGGCCTAGCAATCAGCCCCAGCATTTT.

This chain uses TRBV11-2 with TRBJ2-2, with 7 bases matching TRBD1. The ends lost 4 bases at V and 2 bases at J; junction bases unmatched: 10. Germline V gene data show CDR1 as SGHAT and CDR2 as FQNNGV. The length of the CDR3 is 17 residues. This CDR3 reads CASSSWTGPFNTGELFF. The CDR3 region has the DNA TGTGCCAGCAGCTCTTGGACAGGCCCTTTTAACACCGGGGAGCTGTTTTTT.

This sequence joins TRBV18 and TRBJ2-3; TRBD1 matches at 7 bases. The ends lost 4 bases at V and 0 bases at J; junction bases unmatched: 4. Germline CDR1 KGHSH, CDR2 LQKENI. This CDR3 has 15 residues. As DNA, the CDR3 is TGTGCCAGCTCACTGGGACAGATAAGCACAGATACGCAGTATTTT. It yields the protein CASSLGQISTDTQYF. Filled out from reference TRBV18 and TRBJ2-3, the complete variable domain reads NAGVMQNPRHLVRRRGQEARLRCSPMKGHSHVYWYRQLPEEGLKFMVYLQKENIIDESGMPKERFSAEFPKEGPSILRIQQVVRGDSAAYFCASSLGQISTDTQYFGPGTRLTVL.

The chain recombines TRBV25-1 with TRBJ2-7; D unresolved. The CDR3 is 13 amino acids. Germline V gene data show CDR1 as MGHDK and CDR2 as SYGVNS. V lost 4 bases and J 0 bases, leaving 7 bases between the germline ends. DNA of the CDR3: TGTGCCAGCAGTGGACGGAGCTCCTACGAGCAGTACGTC. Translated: CASSGRSSYEQYV.

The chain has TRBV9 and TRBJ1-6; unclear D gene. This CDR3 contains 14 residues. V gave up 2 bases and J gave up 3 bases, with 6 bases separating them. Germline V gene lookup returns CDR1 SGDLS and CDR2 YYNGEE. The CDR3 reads CASSVRSYNSPLHF. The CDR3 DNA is TGTGCCAGCAGCGTCCGCAGCTATAATTCACCCCTCCACTTT.

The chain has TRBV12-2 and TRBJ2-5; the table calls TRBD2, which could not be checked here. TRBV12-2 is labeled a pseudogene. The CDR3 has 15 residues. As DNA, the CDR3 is TGTGCAAGTCGCACACCGCCGCGGAGATGGGAGACCCAGTACTTC. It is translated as CASRTPPRRWETQYF.

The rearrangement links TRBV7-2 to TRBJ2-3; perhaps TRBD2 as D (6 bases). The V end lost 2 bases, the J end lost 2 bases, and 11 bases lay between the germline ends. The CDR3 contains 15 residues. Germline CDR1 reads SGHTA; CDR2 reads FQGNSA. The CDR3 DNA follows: TGTGCCAGCAGCTTATTTAGCGGATTCACAGATACGCAGTATTTT. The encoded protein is CASSLFSGFTDTQYF.

The CDR3 is CASTPGIPNIQYF. The DNA of the CDR3 is TGTGCCAGCACCCCCGGGATACCAAACATTCAGTACTTC. This chain joins TRBV12-3 or TRBV12-4 and TRBJ2-4; tentatively, D is TRBD2 (5 bases). The V end was cut by 7 bases, the J end by 6 bases, with 13 bases between. This CDR3 spans 13 amino acids.

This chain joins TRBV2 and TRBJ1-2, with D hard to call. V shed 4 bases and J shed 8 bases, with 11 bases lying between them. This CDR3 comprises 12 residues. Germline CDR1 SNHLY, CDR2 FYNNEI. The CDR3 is CASSGALGGYTF. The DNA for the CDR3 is TGTGCCAGCAGTGGGGCCCTCGGAGGCTACACCTTC.